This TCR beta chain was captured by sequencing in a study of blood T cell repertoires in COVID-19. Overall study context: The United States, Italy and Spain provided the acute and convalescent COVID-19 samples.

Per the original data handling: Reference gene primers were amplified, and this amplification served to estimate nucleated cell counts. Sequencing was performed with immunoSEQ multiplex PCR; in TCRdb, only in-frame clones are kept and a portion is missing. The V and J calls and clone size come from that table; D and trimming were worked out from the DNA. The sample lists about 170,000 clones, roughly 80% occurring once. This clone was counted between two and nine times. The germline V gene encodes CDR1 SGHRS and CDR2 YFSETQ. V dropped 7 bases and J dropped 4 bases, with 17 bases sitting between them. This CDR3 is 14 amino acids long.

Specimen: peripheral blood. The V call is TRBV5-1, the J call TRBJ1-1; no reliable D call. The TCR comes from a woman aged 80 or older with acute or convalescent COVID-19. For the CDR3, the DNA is TGCGCCAGCTCCTCCCGACTAGGTCTCACTGAAGCTTTCTTT. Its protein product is CASSSRLGLTEAFF.